Listed here are 18 T cell receptor beta chains from one sample, sequenced in a study of T cells after yellow fever vaccination. Using its own MiXCR run on the 5' RACE reads, TCRdb lists one record per CDR3 protein. The sample records some 320,000 distinct CDR3 sequences, around 4.3% being singletons. The sequencing used PBMCs, collected 15 days after the yellow fever booster vaccination. These receptor sequences come from a young man who received the YFV17D yellow fever vaccine.

This clonotype came up a few times. This rearrangement joins TRBV5-5 to TRBJ1-1, with 7 bases aligning to TRBD1. V was pared by 1 base and J by 13 bases, with 7 bases of the junction left unmatched. The CDR3 length is 12 residues. Germline V lookup: CDR1 SGHKS, CDR2 YYEKEE (reference sequence). This chain's CDR3 is CASSLYSRGDFF. The CDR3 DNA reads as TGTGCCAGCAGCTTGTATAGCAGGGGGGATTTCTTT.

There are many counts of this clonotype. The junction differs from germline at one of its ends, possibly a read error. The chain has TRBV24-1 and TRBJ2-5, with 8 nucleotides matching TRBD1. Per the germline V gene, CDR1 is KGHDR and CDR2 is SFDVKD. There are 14 residues in the CDR3. Here the CDR3 reads CDTSDPGQGETQYF. The DNA for the CDR3 is TGTGACACCAGTGACCCAGGACAGGGAGAGACCCAGTACTTC.

Regarding this clonotype: An end of the junction differs from the germline gene, which may be a read error. The V call is TRBV4-2, the J call TRBJ2-1; no clear D. The CDR3 covers 14 residues. In germline, CDR1 is LGHNA, CDR2 YNFKEQ. CDR3 region: CASSQDNSYTEQFF. CDR3 in DNA: TGTGCCAGCAGCCAAGATAACTCCTACACTGAGCAGTTCTTC.

This sequence joins TRBV12-3 or TRBV12-4 and TRBJ2-7, with D tentatively TRBD2 (6 bases). The CDR3 spans 13 residues. V was cut by 4 bases and J by 8 bases, with 15 bases left in between. For the CDR3, the DNA is TGTGCCAGCAGTTCTACCTGGGGCGGGAAGCAGTACTTC. The encoded protein is CASSSTWGGKQYF.

The chain joins TRBV12-3 or TRBV12-4 to TRBJ2-7; 10 bases agree with TRBD1. This CDR3 region has 13 residues. J gave up 6 bases and V 3 bases, and 2 bases lay outside the gene matches. The CDR3 is CASSLGQGTEQYF. The CDR3 nucleotides read TGTGCCAGCAGTTTGGGACAGGGGACCGAGCAGTACTTC.

The chain uses TRBV5-6 and TRBJ2-3; D tentatively fits TRBD1 or TRBD2 (5 bases each). The germline gives CDR1 SGHDT, CDR2 YYEEEE. V was pared by 3 bases and J by 2 bases, with 16 bases between. The CDR3 loop spans 16 amino acids. The CDR3 is CASSSLLGTLTDTQYF. The CDR3 DNA sequence: TGTGCCAGCAGCTCTTTGCTAGGGACCCTCACAGATACGCAGTATTTT. Full variable domain (missing parts from reference TRBV5-6 and TRBJ2-3): DAGVTQSPTHLIKTRGQQVTLRCSPKSGHDTVSWYQQALGQGPQFIFQYYEEEERQRGNFPDRFSGHQFPNYSSELNVNALLLGDSALYLCASSSLLGTLTDTQYFGPGTRLTVL.

There are many counts of this clonotype. The J gene is TRBJ2-1, the V gene TRBV14; D uncertain. Trimming cost V 1 base and J 15 bases, with 16 bases left between them. The germline V gene has CDR1 SGHDN and CDR2 FVKESK. The length of the CDR3 is 13 residues. The CDR3 coding sequence is TGTGCCAGCAGCCAAGGGGCGAATACCAGATGGTTCTTC. Its translation is CASSQGANTRWFF.

This clonotype was counted between two and nine times. The CDR3 loop reads CATRPDGTGSGYTF. The CDR3 coding sequence is TGTGCCACCAGACCTGACGGGACAGGGAGTGGCTACACCTTC. This sequence joins TRBV10-3 and TRBJ1-2; TRBD1 matches at 9 bases. The CDR3 length is 14 residues. After removal of 10 bases from V and 7 bases from J, the junction contained 13 bases not matched to a gene. Germline loops: CDR1 ENHRY, CDR2 SYGVKD.

This clonotype was observed many times. This chain uses TRBV12-3 or TRBV12-4 with TRBJ1-1, with TRBD1 matching over 10 bases. The CDR3 runs 12 residues. Germline trimming cut 6 bases from V and 7 bases from J; bases unmatched to any gene: 2. In DNA form, the CDR3 reads TGTGCCAGCAGCCGGACAGGGGGTGAAGCTTTCTTT. The encoded protein is CASSRTGGEAFF.

This rearrangement joins TRBV29-1 to TRBJ1-1; possible D gene TRBD1, 5 bases. The CDR3 contains 14 residues. Trimming stripped 5 bases from V and 1 base from J, with 14 bases between. Germline CDR1 and CDR2: SQVTM and ANQGSEA. The CDR3 sequence: CSVRAGKGNTEAFF. CDR3 sequence (DNA): TGCAGCGTTCGGGCAGGGAAAGGGAACACTGAAGCTTTCTTT.

This clonotype has more than one count but fewer than ten. The chain uses TRBV4-3 and TRBJ2-6; the D gene could be TRBD1 or TRBD2 (5 bases each). V was pared by 4 bases and J by 3 bases, with 13 bases between. Germline assignment: CDR1 LGHNA and CDR2 YSLEER. This CDR3 contains 16 residues. The CDR3 region is CASSPQPGLGANVLTF. The CDR3 bases are TGCGCCAGCAGCCCCCAACCGGGGCTTGGGGCCAACGTCCTGACTTTC.

The rearrangement joins TRBV12-3 or TRBV12-4 to TRBJ2-2, with 8 bases matching TRBD1. Trimming removed 3 bases from V and 7 bases from J; junction bases left unmatched: 7. CDR3 length: 15 residues. CDR3 sequence reads: CASSFGQGGGGELFF. The CDR3 DNA follows: TGTGCCAGCAGTTTCGGACAGGGCGGTGGCGGGGAGCTGTTTTTT.

This clonotype was counted ten times or more. The rearrangement links TRBV4-1 to TRBJ1-5, with 10 bases matching TRBD1. Germline CDR1 reads MGHRA; CDR2 reads YSYEKL. This CDR3 is 16 amino acids long. Trimming cost V 1 base and J 2 bases; bases outside gene matches: 2. The CDR3 sequence: CASSQGQGAGNQPQHF. The DNA of the CDR3 is TGCGCCAGCAGCCAAGGACAGGGGGCCGGCAATCAGCCCCAGCATTTT.

The V call is TRBV10-3, the J call TRBJ1-5, with D perhaps matching TRBD1 (5 bases). Trimming left V 3 bases short and J 5 bases short, with 8 bases between. Germline values: CDR1 ENHRY, CDR2 SYGVKD. The CDR3 totals 13 residues. The CDR3 region is CAISEQEYQPQHF. The CDR3 DNA is TGTGCCATCAGTGAACAGGAATATCAGCCCCAGCATTTT.

V usage is TRBV2 and J usage is TRBJ2-5, with 8 bases lining up with TRBD2. Germline V CDR1 and CDR2: SNHLY, FYNNEI. V lost 11 bases to trimming and J lost 5 bases; unmatched junction nucleotides: 10. This CDR3 contains 13 residues. Here the CDR3 reads CASGVAGRETQYF. The DNA for the CDR3 is TGTGCCTCAGGGGTAGCGGGGAGGGAGACCCAGTACTTC. The entire variable domain, with the rest obtained from reference TRBV2 and TRBJ2-5, is as follows: EPEVTQTPSHQVTQMGQEVILRCVPISNHLYFYWYRQILGQKVEFLVSFYNNEISEKSEIFDDQFSVERPDGSNFTLKIRSTKLEDSAMYFCASGVAGRETQYFGPGTRLLVL.

In its sample, this clonotype was seen many times. The chain links TRBV7-9 to TRBJ2-3; tentatively, D is TRBD2 (6 bases). Trimming pared 3 bases from V and 5 bases from J, leaving 12 bases between. The CDR3 is 14 residues long. Germline assignment: CDR1 SEHNR and CDR2 FQNEAQ (reference sequence). The DNA for the CDR3 is TGTGCCAGCAGCTTGGGCCTAGCGAGAGATACGCAGTATTTT. Its translation is CASSLGLARDTQYF.

This clonotype was observed a few times. The chain couples TRBV20-1 to TRBJ2-5; 7 bases match TRBD1. The CDR3 is made up of 13 amino acids. Germline lookup yields CDR1 DFQATT and CDR2 SNEGSKA (reference sequence). The V and J ends lost 3 bases and 5 bases, in that order; junction bases with no gene match: 6. The CDR3 DNA reads TGCAGTGCTAGGACAGGGTCGGGTGAGACCCAGTACTTC. It translates to CSARTGSGETQYF.

This chain joins TRBV4-1 and TRBJ1-2; no clear D. Germline CDR1 reads MGHRA; CDR2 reads YSYEKL. This CDR3 is built from 14 residues. V lost 0 bases to trimming and J lost 3 bases, with 8 bases between them. CDR3 sequence: CASSQDPGYYGYTF. For the CDR3, the DNA is TGCGCCAGCAGCCAAGATCCGGGGTACTATGGCTACACCTTC.